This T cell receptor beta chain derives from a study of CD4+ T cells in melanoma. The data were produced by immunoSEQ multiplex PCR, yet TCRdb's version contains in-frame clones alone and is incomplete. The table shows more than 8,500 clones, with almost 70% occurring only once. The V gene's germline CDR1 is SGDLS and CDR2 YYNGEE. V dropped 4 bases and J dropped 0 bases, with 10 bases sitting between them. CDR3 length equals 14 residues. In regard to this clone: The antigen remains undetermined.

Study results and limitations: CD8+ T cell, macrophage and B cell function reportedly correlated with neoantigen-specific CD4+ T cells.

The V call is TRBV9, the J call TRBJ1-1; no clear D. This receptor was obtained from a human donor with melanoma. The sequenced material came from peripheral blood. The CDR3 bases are TGTGCCAGCAGCACCCGATCAATGAACACTGAAGCTTTCTTT. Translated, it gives CASSTRSMNTEAFF.